This T cell receptor (beta chain) is drawn from a study of blood T cell repertoires in COVID-19. For the study at large: Some COVID-19 samples were acute and others convalescent; all came from the United States, Italy and Spain.

The CDR3 has 14 residues. The J segment lost 5 bases and the V segment lost 6 bases, leaving 7 bases of the junction unmatched. CDR1 MNHEY and CDR2 SVGAGI come from the germline V gene. Authors' analysis steps: Nucleated cell number was recorded as an estimate derived from reference gene primer amplification. The protocol was immunoSEQ multiplex PCR, while the TCRdb copy is restricted to in-frame clones and leaves out a portion. V and J calls and clone size follow that table, whereas D and trimming were derived from the DNA. The data contain 150,000 to 200,000 clones, around 85% of them singletons. Sequencing was done on a sample of peripheral blood. The source of this sequence is a human donor in a cohort sampled during active COVID-19. This chain links TRBV6-5 with TRBJ2-5; 9 nucleotides align to TRBD1. The CDR3 loop is CASRPDRGKETQYF. As DNA, the CDR3 is TGTGCCAGCAGACCCGACAGGGGGAAGGAGACCCAGTACTTC.